This is a list of T cell receptor beta chains from one sample in a study of T cells in Graves' hyperthyroidism and ophthalmopathy. TCRdb reprocessed the multiplex PCR reads via MiXCR and lists one record per CDR3 protein. Here the sample spans 300,000 to 400,000 distinct CDR3 sequences, roughly 18% being singletons. Material for sequencing was blood. The receptors shown here come from a woman in her forties or fifties with Graves' hyperthyroidism. CDR3s include the opening cysteine and the closing phenylalanine or tryptophan. D genes are given only for firm matches. Size is omitted from some rows. Given values are once, few, many or a class for expanded clones.

v_call	clone_size	j_call	d_call	cdr3_nt	cdr3_aa
TRBV5-1	.	TRBJ2-3	TRBD1	TGCGCCAGCTCTCTTGGAACAGGGGGCATCACAGATACGCAGTATTTT	CASSLGTGGITDTQYF
TRBV7-2	.	TRBJ2-1	.	TGTGCCAGCAGCTCCCCCCACTACTCCCGGGGGGCCGGGATGGGATCCAATGAGCAGTTCTTC	CASSSPHYSRGAGMGSNEQFF
TRBV20-1	.	TRBJ2-3	TRBD2	TGCAGTGCTAAGCGGGGGCGGGGGTTAACAGATACGCAGTATTTT	CSAKRGRGLTDTQYF
TRBV27	.	TRBJ1-2	.	TGTGCCAGCAGTTTATCACGCATGCGGCCGGAGGACTATGGCTACACCTTC	CASSLSRMRPEDYGYTF
TRBV9	.	TRBJ1-2	.	TGTGCCAGCAGCGGGACAGCGAATGGCTACACCTTC	CASSGTANGYTF
TRBV6-1	.	TRBJ1-2	.	TGTGCCAGCAGTGACCCTAAGGACGGTTATGGCTACACCTTC	CASSDPKDGYGYTF
TRBV6-1	few	TRBJ1-2	TRBD1	TGTGCCAGCGCGACAGGGGGCTATGGCTACACCTTC	CASATGGYGYTF
TRBV30	.	TRBJ1-2	.	TGTGCCTGGAGCCAAGAGGGGGCTAACTATGGCTACACCTTC	CAWSQEGANYGYTF
TRBV7-8	few	TRBJ2-2	TRBD2	TGTGCCAGCAGCTTAGATGGGCGGGGGGGGATGAACACCGGGGAGCTGTTTTTT	CASSLDGRGGMNTGELFF
TRBV5-1	few	TRBJ2-5	.	TGCGCCAGCAGCTTGGGACAGCCAGAGACCCAGTACTTC	CASSLGQPETQYF
TRBV15	.	TRBJ2-1	.	TGTGCCACCAGACCACGGGACCTCTACAATGAGCAGTTCTTC	CATRPRDLYNEQFF
TRBV2	many	TRBJ2-5	.	TGTGCCAGCTCGACGGTCACAAGTCCCCAGTACTTC	CASSTVTSPQYF
TRBV9	few	TRBJ2-7	.	TGTGCCAGCAGCGTAGGGACGGGGGAGCAGTACTTC	CASSVGTGEQYF
TRBV2	many	TRBJ2-2	.	TGTGCCACCTCGTCGGAGAGGGGGAACACCGGGGAGCTGTTTTTT	CATSSERGNTGELFF
TRBV18	many	TRBJ1-2	.	TGTGCCAGCTCACCACGACAGGACCTCTATGGCTACACCTTC	CASSPRQDLYGYTF
TRBV20-1	many	TRBJ2-7	.	TGCAGTGCCCCGCTGTACCCGGGCGAGCAGTACTTC	CSAPLYPGEQYF
TRBV7-2	few	TRBJ2-5	.	TGTGCCGGCGAATTAGCGGAAACTCAAGAGACCCAGTACTTC	CAGELAETQETQYF
TRBV2	few	TRBJ1-4	.	TGTGCCAGCACCGCACAGCAGGGTGAAAAACTGTTTTTT	CASTAQQGEKLFF
TRBV20-1	few	TRBJ2-7	.	TGCAGTGCTAATGTCAGAAACTACGAGCAGTACTTC	CSANVRNYEQYF
TRBV6-2/TRBV6-3	.	TRBJ2-3	TRBD1	TGTGCCAGCAGTCACCGGGACAGGGGGCTCGCAGATACGCAGTATTTT	CASSHRDRGLADTQYF
TRBV4-2	few	TRBJ2-7	.	TGTGCCAGCAGCCAACAAACAGGAAACCCCTACGAGCAGTACTTC	CASSQQTGNPYEQYF
TRBV3-1	few	TRBJ1-4	.	TGTGCCAGCAGCCAAGAACCCCGAGATGGACTGTTTTTT	CASSQEPRDGLFF
TRBV19	.	TRBJ2-1	TRBD2	TGTGCCAGTAGTATTGTAGCGGGAGTGTTCAATGAGCAGTTCTTC	CASSIVAGVFNEQFF
TRBV12-3/TRBV12-4	many	TRBJ1-5	.	TGTGCCAGCAGTAGAGGGGATGGTCAGCCCCAGCATTTT	CASSRGDGQPQHF
TRBV5-8	.	TRBJ2-1	TRBD2	TGTGCCAGCAGCCCCGGGACTAGCAGGGCGGATGAGCAGTTCTTC	CASSPGTSRADEQFF
TRBV6-5	.	TRBJ2-1	.	TGTGCCAGCAGTTACTCGAGGGGGAACAATGAGCAGTTCTTC	CASSYSRGNNEQFF
TRBV20-1	many	TRBJ2-1	.	TGCAGTGCTAGAGATTTTGGCGGGGCTACGGATGAGCAGTTCTTC	CSARDFGGATDEQFF
TRBV28	.	TRBJ2-2	TRBD1	TGTGCCAGCAGTTCCTTACCGGGACAGGGTACGAACACCGGGGAGCTGTTTTTT	CASSSLPGQGTNTGELFF
TRBV14	.	TRBJ1-5	.	TGTGCCAGCAGCTCCCGGACCGGTCAGCCCCAGCATTTT	CASSSRTGQPQHF
TRBV20-1	many	TRBJ2-5	.	TGCAGTGCTAGGGTAGGCAGGGCAAACCAAGAGACCCAGTACTTC	CSARVGRANQETQYF
TRBV11-2	.	TRBJ2-3	TRBD2	TGTGCCAGCAGCTTAGGAGGACTAGCGGTTCCGCAGTATTTT	CASSLGGLAVPQYF
TRBV20-1	many	TRBJ1-2	.	TGCAGTGCGAGGGGGGCACTAACTGAGAACTATGGCTACACCTTC	CSARGALTENYGYTF
TRBV18	many	TRBJ2-1	.	TGTGCCAGCTCACCTCGCCCCCCCGGGAGCTCCTACAATGAGCAGTTCTTC	CASSPRPPGSSYNEQFF
TRBV19	few	TRBJ1-5	.	TGTGCCAGTAGTGTCCCGATGACGGCGCCCCAGCATTTT	CASSVPMTAPQHF
TRBV6-2/TRBV6-3	.	TRBJ1-1	.	TGTGCCAGCAGTTACTCGGCCACACGACCAGCTTTCTTT	CASSYSATRPAFF
TRBV3-1	.	TRBJ1-1	.	TGTGCCAGCGCGTTCGGGTCCACCGGTGGAGCTTTCTTT	CASAFGSTGGAFF
TRBV10-2	.	TRBJ2-7	TRBD1	TGCGCCAGCAGTGAGTCGGACAGGTCGGGCGAGCAGTACTTC	CASSESDRSGEQYF
TRBV12-3/TRBV12-4	many	TRBJ1-6	TRBD1	TGTGCCAGCAGTACCGGACAGGGCGGGATGGGTTCACCCCTCCACTTT	CASSTGQGGMGSPLHF
TRBV4-1	many	TRBJ2-3	TRBD2	TGCGCCAGCAGCCGCGGGGGGTGGGGAGATACGCAGTATTTT	CASSRGGWGDTQYF
TRBV5-4	.	TRBJ1-6	TRBD1	TGTGCCAGCAGCTTGGTCGCAGGGGGCAATTCACCCCTCCACTTT	CASSLVAGGNSPLHF
TRBV12-3/TRBV12-4	.	TRBJ1-3	TRBD1	TGTGCCAGCAGTTTGACAGGGGCCTCTGGAAACACCATATATTTT	CASSLTGASGNTIYF
TRBV28	few	TRBJ2-6	TRBD1	TGTGCCAGCAGTCCCAGTACAGGGGTCTCTGGGGCCAACGTCCTGACTTTC	CASSPSTGVSGANVLTF
TRBV5-1	many	TRBJ1-2	.	TGCGCCAGCAGCTTGGGCGCCGACTATGGCTACACCTTC	CASSLGADYGYTF
TRBV20-1	few	TRBJ2-1	.	TGCAGTGCTAGGTCGGGTGAGTCTCGGGAGCAGTTCTTC	CSARSGESREQFF
TRBV11-2	few	TRBJ2-5	.	TGTGCCAGCAGCTCAGGCTCTGCAGAGACCCAGTACTTC	CASSSGSAETQYF
TRBV7-8	.	TRBJ2-5	TRBD2	TGTGCCAGCAACCCCGCAGCGGGAGTGGGAGAGACCCAGTACTTC	CASNPAAGVGETQYF
TRBV2	.	TRBJ2-1	TRBD2	TGTGCCAGCAGTGAATTAAGCGGGAGGGCCCTCGACAATGAGCAGTTCTTC	CASSELSGRALDNEQFF
TRBV28	many	TRBJ1-1	TRBD1	TGTGCCAGCACCATTTCGGTATCACAGGGGGAAGCTTTCTTT	CASTISVSQGEAFF
TRBV27	few	TRBJ2-5	TRBD1	TGTGCCAGCAGTGAATATCTCGGGACAGGGGGAGAGACCCAGTACTTC	CASSEYLGTGGETQYF
TRBV30	many	TRBJ1-1	.	TGTGCCTGGAGTGATCTCGGTGGTGAAGCTTTCTTT	CAWSDLGGEAFF
TRBV11-2	many	TRBJ2-3	TRBD2	TGTGCCAGCAGCGCTAGCGGGAGTCTGGTCACAGATACGCAGTATTTT	CASSASGSLVTDTQYF
TRBV5-4	many	TRBJ2-1	.	TGTGCCAGCAGTGAAACAGTAGGGACGTCCTACAATGAGCAGTTCTTC	CASSETVGTSYNEQFF
TRBV28	many	TRBJ2-1	.	TGTGCCAGCAGACCCCCGAGCGACCCCAATGAGCAGTTCTTC	CASRPPSDPNEQFF
TRBV18	many	TRBJ1-1	TRBD1	TGTGCCAGCTCACCACAGGGACAGACAACTGAAGCTTTCTTT	CASSPQGQTTEAFF
TRBV6-5	few	TRBJ2-3	TRBD2	TGTGCCAGCAGTTACTTGACTAGCGCTGATACGCAGTATTTT	CASSYLTSADTQYF
TRBV7-2	many	TRBJ2-5	.	TGTGCCAGCAGCTTAGCGGACATCTTGGAGACCCAGTACTTC	CASSLADILETQYF
TRBV6-1	once	TRBJ1-5	.	TGTGCCAGCGGAAGGGAAGGAAGCAATCAGCCCCAGCATTTT	CASGREGSNQPQHF
TRBV10-3	.	TRBJ1-6	.	TGTGCCATCAGTGAGCCTACAGGGAACTCACCCCTCCACTTT	CAISEPTGNSPLHF
TRBV7-9	.	TRBJ2-2	.	TGTGCCTACTTAGGTTTCACCGGGGAGCTGTTTTTT	CAYLGFTGELFF
TRBV6-5	.	TRBJ1-2	.	TGTGCCAGCAGTTCCTCTCCCGCCCGAGTTTATGGCTACACCTTC	CASSSSPARVYGYTF